This T cell receptor beta chain comes out of a study of T cell responses to AZD1222 COVID-19 vaccine. Broader study findings: Spike-specific TCRs gained breadth and depth after people received two AZD1222 doses.

Repertoires were generated with immunoSEQ multiplex PCR, while TCRdb's copy carries only in-frame clones and drops some. The sample includes 150,000 to 200,000 clones, 85% to 95% seen only once; the top ten take 7.5% to 10%. As for this clone: Its antigen is as yet unknown.

CDR3 length: 14 amino acids. Germline trimming cut 6 bases from V and 2 bases from J; bases unmatched to any gene: 8. CDR1 is GTSNPN and CDR2 is SVGIG in the germline V gene (reference sequence). The material sequenced was peripheral blood, taken on day 0 of AZD1222 vaccination. This TCR derives from an adult in good health. The rearrangement joins TRBV30 to TRBJ2-7; 9 bases fit TRBD1. CDR3 residues: CACVRDREAYEQYF. CDR3 coding DNA: TGTGCCTGCGTCCGGGACAGGGAAGCCTACGAGCAGTACTTC.